This TCR beta chain was obtained from a study of cytomegalovirus exposure and HLA in healthy donors (dated by TCRdb to the late 2010s). Notes on the research overall: In an earlier analysis of some 610 of the donors, 276 Gb of sequence data and 100 million or so unique TCR beta sequences from about 190 million T cells were reported. In an earlier analysis of over 550 of the donors, high-throughput TCR beta sequencing was used to judge whether each TCR beta V gene segment behaved as functional or pseudogenic. Across approximately 400 genotyped donors of the cohort, an average of roughly 250,000 unique TCR beta nucleotide sequences per donor were sequenced, and roughly 18% of those sequences were non-productive. In a later analysis, previously published TCR beta repertoires from 500 to 750 donors were re-analyzed and high-resolution HLA genotyping was added so that TCR occurrence patterns could be studied. Roughly 300 gigabases of sequencing data and around 90 million unique TCR sequences made up an early release that covered 500 to 650 HLA-typed donors. The study aimed to test whether signatures of past pathogen exposure could be identified by cataloging public T cell receptors. Typing coverage differed by locus: A, B, C, DRB1 and DQB1 were typed in about 629-640 donors, DQA1 in about 500, DPA1 in 606, and DPB1 in 472. Several DR-DQ haplotypes were treated as single units for association and clustering because of strong linkage in the cohort. Of the 300 to 450 genotyped donors, roughly 80% fell in the genetic ancestry cluster associated with self-reported Caucasian donors. The T cell repertoires of around 730 subjects were profiled by immunosequencing and related to cytomegalovirus serostatus. In the later analysis, no new phenotypic data were used to find candidate immune exposures; instead, reliance was placed on TCR beta sequences and their occurrence across donors. Both class I and class II loci were covered by HLA typing, at four-digit resolution. Genome-wide SNP genotypes for about 55% of the roughly 670 donors were used in a later genetic analysis, which treated that subset as a discovery cohort. Donor age, sex, ethnicity and CMV serostatus were collected together with the repertoire data. All discovery cohort repertoires had been generated on a single sequencing platform. The study combined high-throughput TCR immunosequencing, statistical association of individual TCRs with disease status, and machine learning to predict cytomegalovirus infection status. In addition to the first cohort of around 670 subjects, a separate validation cohort of approximately 110 different subjects was used. Overall study results and their limits: Because some donors lacked HLA typing at each locus, the association tests relied only on the typed subset. Across donors, most TCR sequences were observed very rarely, whereas some public TCRs were present in many individuals. A later analysis found that HLA-associated TCR beta chains were more clonally expanded and had lower generation probabilities than equally common non-associated chains. Correlated functional status among segregating V segments might reflect linkage disequilibrium, but an unknown experimental factor could not be ruled out. A later analysis found that TCR association rates varied across HLA loci, with DRB1 alleles showing the most associated TCRs and HLA-C alleles the fewest. At a false discovery rate of 0.05, a later analysis linked 15,000 to 20,000 TCR beta sequences to specific HLA alleles. Some 15 rarely observed V segments, including chromosome 9 orphons, were excluded from the earlier analysis of a few hundred of the donors because counts were too low. Assigning TCR associations to individual alleles was difficult when HLA alleles, especially DR and DQ, strongly co-occurred. A later analysis found that most CMV-associated TCR beta chains appeared HLA-restricted, with HLA associations seemingly driven largely by CMV exposure. Immune exposure information for the cohort was limited to CMV serostatus. An association between a missense DCLRE1C variant and V-gene and J-gene trimming of TCR beta chains was found in a later genetic analysis and replicated in an independent cohort. An earlier analysis of 450 to 750 of the donors showed that most TCR beta V segments appeared in productive rearrangements either about 90% or about 30% of the time, which broadly matched IMGT annotations. The authors suggested that the approach could potentially be generalized to other disease states and immunological phenotypes. Cytomegalovirus status was reported to be diagnosed by the classifier with high specificity and sensitivity in both the original and validation cohorts. In this cohort, only TCR beta chains were sequenced, and detectable features were limited by the absence of alpha or paired-chain data. A total of 164 TCR beta chains were listed by the study as associated with cytomegalovirus. A cluster of highly shared sequence variants was judged likely to represent a technical artifact of the sequencing pipeline. A few of the identified cytomegalovirus-associated TCR beta chains were confirmed in vitro to be specific for cytomegalovirus antigens. The presence/absence analyses assumed that sequencing depth was roughly uniform across donors, and that assumption may not be true. A further reported finding was that TCR beta sequences accurately predicted the HLA-A and HLA-B alleles for most subjects in the first cohort. In a later analysis, several top co-occurrence clusters were reported to appear linked to parvovirus B19, influenza, CMV and Epstein-Barr virus. A later genetic analysis reported fewer N-insertions in productive TCRs among donors in an Asian-associated ancestry cluster than the roughly 700-donor mean.

Preparation of the library involved the immunoSEQ multiplex PCR assay. For the multiplex PCR, a mixture combining 60 forward primers for TCR Vbeta segments and 13 reverse primers for TCR Jbeta segments was used. A multiplex PCR assay on genomic DNA amplified the CDR3 region of rearranged TCR beta genes. The Illumina HiSeq System was used to sequence the amplified TCR beta libraries as 87-base-pair reads. The paper's data handling went like this. Across the roughly 670 repertoires, a later analysis counted 78 million or so unique TCR beta chains, 9 million to 14 million of which were shared by at least two donors. To remove PCR and sequencing errors, raw reads were error-corrected and collapsed into unique sequences using a nearest-neighbor algorithm that merged closely related sequences. Alignment of CDR3 sequences to IMGT reference sequences was used to assign V, D and J gene segments. Each retained sequence needed at least a six-nucleotide match to both a V gene segment and a J gene segment. A rearrangement was called productive if the CDR3 had no stop codons and remained in frame with V and J, and every other rearrangement was called non-productive. CDR3 was defined by IMGT convention, running from the second conserved V-encoded cysteine to the conserved J-encoded phenylalanine. The earlier analysis of about 530 of the donors excluded any sequence lacking an unambiguous match to a single V gene segment. In an earlier analysis of approximately 500 of the donors, a V segment was called functional when productive rearrangements were above 56.7%, and segregating when the standard deviation between donors exceeded 5%. A statistical classification framework was built to diagnose cytomegalovirus status from the catalog of TCR beta chain sequences. A later analysis assigned V and J genes by comparing TCR nucleotide sequences with IMGT/GENE-DB human TR gene sequences. Using the TCRdist pipeline, a later analysis assigned CDR3 sequences along with most-parsimonious VDJ recombination scenarios. A later analysis defined each TCR beta chain by its CDR3 amino acid sequence plus V-gene family, and excluded reads lacking a unique V-gene family. A later analysis removed over 500 highly shared, low-generation-probability nucleotide sequences to deal with suspected cross-contamination and a sequencing artifact. A later analysis calculated a clonal expansion index for each public chain from normalized within-repertoire ranks of inferred template counts. In a later analysis, generation probabilities were computed with a VDJ recombination model fitted to out-of-frame rearrangements, and the resulting probabilities were checked against IGoR. A later analysis scored TCR-TCR, TCR-HLA and TCR-CMV co-occurrence with hypergeometric tests, applying a repertoire-size bias correction to TCR pairs. In a later analysis, false discovery rates were estimated by permuting HLA or CMV assignments 20 times. In a later analysis, co-occurring TCRs were grouped with DBSCAN, and TCRdist sequence similarity was added when clustering was performed within HLA-allele-positive subsets. Repertoires with fewer than 30,000 or more than 120,000 public chains, plus five repertoires with anomalous nucleotide sharing, were excluded from co-occurrence clustering. The immuneACCESS repertoire file appears here via TCRdb, limited to in-frame rearrangements. These files lack a portion of the clones; in checked studies, under half of the deficit traces to unresolved V genes, and the cause of the others is not known. From that table come the V and J calls and clone size; the DNA was used to work out D and trimming. Across this sample there are some 120,000 clones, with more than 80% seen only once. The ten biggest clones cover about 1.8% of the sample.

The cohort consisted of 650 to 850 healthy bone marrow donors. Cohort members were all nominally healthy when sampled, although unrecorded immune exposures were likely present. The donor was CMV seronegative and was included in the group of 352 seronegative cohort members. Each donor provided a peripheral blood sample, and peripheral blood mononuclear cells were used for TCR beta sequencing. The Qiagen DNeasy Blood Extraction Kit was used to extract genomic DNA from the blood cell samples. Turning to this clone: There is no known antigen for this receptor. The sample holds no much larger clone one base away, and base qualities are not on file.

The clonotype originates from a man aged 40-49 years in good health and CMV-seronegative. Sequenced input: PBMCs.

The DNA is as follows: TGTGCCAGCAGAGAGACAGGGGTGGCAAACACCATATATTTT. The encoded protein is CASRETGVANTIYF. The chain uses TRBV6-5 and TRBJ1-3, with 8 central nucleotides matching TRBD1. The germline V gene encodes CDR1 MNHEY and CDR2 SVGAGI. The CDR3 contains 14 residues, cysteine and phenylalanine counted. The retained sequence is limited to the CDR3, 42 bases, with the frame set at the first base. The germline V and J ends show losses of 6 bases and 6 bases respectively, and no gene match explains 7 bases of the junction.